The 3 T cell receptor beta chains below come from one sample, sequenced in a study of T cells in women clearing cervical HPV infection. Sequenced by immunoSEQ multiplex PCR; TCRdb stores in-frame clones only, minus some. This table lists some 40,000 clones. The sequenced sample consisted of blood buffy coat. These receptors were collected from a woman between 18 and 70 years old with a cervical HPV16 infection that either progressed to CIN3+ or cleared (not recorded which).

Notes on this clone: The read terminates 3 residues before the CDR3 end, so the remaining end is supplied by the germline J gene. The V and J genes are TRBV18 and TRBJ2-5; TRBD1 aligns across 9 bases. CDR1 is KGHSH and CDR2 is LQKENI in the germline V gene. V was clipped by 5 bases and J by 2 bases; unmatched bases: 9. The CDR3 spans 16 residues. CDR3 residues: CASSTGQGTGQETQYF. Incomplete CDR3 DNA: TGTGCCAGCTCAACTGGACAGGGGACCGGGCAAGAGACC.

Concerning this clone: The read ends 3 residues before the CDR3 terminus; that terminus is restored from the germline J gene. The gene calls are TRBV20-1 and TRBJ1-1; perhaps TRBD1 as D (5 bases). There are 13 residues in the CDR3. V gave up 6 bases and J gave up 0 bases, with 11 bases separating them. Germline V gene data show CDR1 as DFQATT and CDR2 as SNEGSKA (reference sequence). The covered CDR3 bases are TGCAGTGCCGCGGGGGGGTTGAACACTGAA. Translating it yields CSAAGGLNTE. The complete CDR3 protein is CSAAGGLNTEAFF.

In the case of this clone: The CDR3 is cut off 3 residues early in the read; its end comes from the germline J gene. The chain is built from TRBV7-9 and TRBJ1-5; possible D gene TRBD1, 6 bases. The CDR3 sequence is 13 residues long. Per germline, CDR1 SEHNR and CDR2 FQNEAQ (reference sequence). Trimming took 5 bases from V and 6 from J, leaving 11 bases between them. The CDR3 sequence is CASSPTGSQPQHF. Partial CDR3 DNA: TGTGCCAGCAGCCCCACAGGGAGTCAGCCC.